Described below is a single T cell receptor (beta chain) sequence and its context. The sample originates from a study of CD8+ T cells in alopecia areata. Overall study: Treated patients received oral tofacitinib, 5 to 10 mg twice daily.

Regarding treatment: oral pan-JAK inhibitor, 5-10 mg twice daily. Peripheral blood and lesional scalp punch biopsies came from alopecia areata patients. This CDR3 comprises 14 residues. Trimming shortened V by 0 bases and J by 8 bases, and 13 bases separated the two germline ends. In germline, CDR1 is SGHDN, CDR2 FVKESK. RNA extraction and reverse transcription yielded cDNA as sequencing template. The repertoire was sequenced with immunoSEQ multiplex PCR; TCRdb's copy has only in-frame clones and lacks some. The profile shows approximately 210,000 clones, just over 65% of them singletons. The chain is built from TRBV14 and TRBJ1-2; a possible D gene is TRBD1 (5 bases). The sample was CD4+ T cells sorted from blood, taken around week 46, from a patient treated with tofacitinib. This TCR was sampled from a human donor with alopecia areata. The CDR3 protein is CASSQEPLGTGYTF. CDR3 sequence (DNA): TGTGCCAGCAGCCAAGAACCTCTGGGGACCGGCTACACCTTC.